This T cell receptor (beta chain) was retrieved from a study of regulatory T cells in long-lasting Graves disease. Regarding the study as a whole: TRBV28, TRBJ1-2 and TRBJ2-5 were segments that persistent disease favored. Persistent-disease Graves' patients showed less TCR diversity than new cases.

The CDR3 is 16 residues long. Germline V gives CDR1 SNHLY, CDR2 FYNNEI. The V end lost 2 bases, the J end lost 4 bases, and 17 bases lay between the germline ends. Building the TCR beta libraries relied on iRepertoire HTBI primers, and CDR3 regions underwent Arm-PCR. TCRdb called the multiplex PCR reads again in MiXCR, with one record for every CDR3 protein. The sample consists of 600,000 to 800,000 distinct CDR3 sequences, about 30% of them appearing once. This clonotype was recorded at least ten times. What it binds is unknown. The time point: persistent/refractory GD, antithyroid drugs over 5 years with positive TRAb. PBMC RNA served as the TCR library source. The patient group derived from an endocrinology department in Xi'an, China. EDTA tubes held Nine milliliters of peripheral blood from each patient.

The rearrangement links TRBV2 to TRBJ1-1, with D uncertain. The material sequenced was peripheral blood mononuclear cells (PBMCs), taken when the disease was refractory, from a patient treated with antithyroid drugs. This TCR was sampled from a female donor with Graves disease. In nucleotides, the CDR3 is TGTGCCAGCAGTGAAAAGGGTCAGGAGTTCGGCACTGAAGCTTTCTTT. Residues: CASSEKGQEFGTEAFF.